One sample yielded the 18 T cell receptor beta chains listed below, sequenced in a study of cytomegalovirus exposure and HLA in healthy donors. It was with 60 Vbeta and 13 Jbeta primers that the PCR ran. Clones were sequenced by immunoSEQ multiplex PCR, and TCRdb holds only the in-frame ones, with some missing. In the table there are some 96,000 clones, roughly four fifths of which are singletons. The sample comprised PBMCs. The receptors were gathered from a female donor in good health and CMV-seronegative.

The CDR3, as DNA: TGTGCCAGCAGCTTAGATGTCAGCGCCGGGGAGCTGTTTTTT. Its translation is CASSLDVSAGELFF. The chain carries TRBV7-9 and TRBJ2-2; D gene unclear. With 1 base removed from V and 6 bases from J, the gap between germline ends came to 9 bases. Germline V gives CDR1 SEHNR, CDR2 FQNEAQ (reference sequence). The CDR3 covers 14 residues. Together with reference TRBV7-9 and TRBJ2-2, the CDR3 gives the full variable domain: DTGVSQNPRHKITKRGQNVTFRCDPISEHNRLYWYRQTLGQGPEFLTYFQNEAQLEKSRLLSDRFSAERPKGSFSTLEIQRTEQGDSAMYLCASSLDVSAGELFFGEGSRLTVL.

The chain links TRBV5-4 to TRBJ2-2; TRBD1 is a possible D gene (6 bases). This CDR3 is 17 amino acids long. CDR1 is SGHNT, CDR2 YYREEE, per germline (reference sequence). V lost 3 bases, J lost 0 bases, and 15 bases lay in between. The DNA of the CDR3 is TGTGCCAGCAGCTCGCCTACAGGGCCACCGAACACCGGGGAGCTGTTTTTT. Protein product: CASSSPTGPPNTGELFF.

This clone was recorded a few times. The rearrangement links TRBV5-1 to TRBJ2-7; the D gene is possibly TRBD2 (5 bases). The CDR3 is 13 residues long. The ends were cut back, 3 bases at V and 7 bases at J, with 14 bases in the middle. The V gene's germline CDR1 is SGHRS and CDR2 YFSETQ. The CDR3 region is CASSSDWLGEQYF. The CDR3 bases are TGCGCCAGCAGCTCGGACTGGCTTGGGGAGCAGTACTTC.

V usage is TRBV27 and J usage is TRBJ1-2; TRBD1 agrees at 7 bases. J gave up 5 bases and V 2 bases, and 11 bases lay outside the gene matches. The CDR3 covers 16 residues. The germline V gene has CDR1 MNHEY and CDR2 SMNVEV (reference sequence). CDR3 protein: CASSLTSQGVKYGYTF. The CDR3 coding sequence is TGTGCCAGCAGTTTAACTAGTCAGGGGGTTAAGTATGGCTACACCTTC.

The rearrangement joins TRBV27 to TRBJ1-1; possible D gene TRBD1, 5 bases. V was shortened by 4 bases and J by 4 bases, with 13 bases between the two germline ends. The CDR3 spans 14 residues. The V gene's germline CDR1 is MNHEY and CDR2 SMNVEV (reference sequence). The CDR3 here is CASSWDLRGTEAFF. In DNA form, the CDR3 reads TGTGCCAGCAGTTGGGACTTACGGGGCACTGAAGCTTTCTTT.

The gene calls are TRBV18 and TRBJ1-2; the match to TRBD1 covers 9 bases. V trimming: 3 bases; J trimming: 8 bases; junction bases outside the gene matches: 7. Germline V gives CDR1 KGHSH, CDR2 LQKENI. The CDR3 contains 14 residues. CDR3 sequence (DNA): TGTGCCAGCTCACCCTGGACAGGGGAGAAGGGCTACACCTTC. This encodes CASSPWTGEKGYTF.

The chain links TRBV28 to TRBJ1-2; D perhaps matches TRBD1 (5 bases). V was cut by 6 bases and J by 4 bases, with 21 bases left in between. Germline V CDR1 and CDR2: MDHEN, SYDVKM. CDR3 length: 16 amino acids. The CDR3 loop reads CASRGQAATSTYGYTF. The CDR3 DNA sequence: TGTGCCAGCAGGGGGCAGGCGGCAACTTCGACCTATGGCTACACCTTC.

The chain is built from TRBV28 and TRBJ2-7; 11 nucleotides line up with TRBD2. The CDR3 has 16 amino acids. Germline V lookup: CDR1 MDHEN, CDR2 SYDVKM. V dropped 5 bases and J dropped 2; count of bases not matched to a gene: 8. This CDR3 reads CASSGGTSGDPYEQYF. The CDR3 DNA reads TGTGCCAGCAGTGGAGGGACTAGCGGAGACCCCTACGAGCAGTACTTC.

CDR3 residues: CAWSGQGNSPLHF. The CDR3 bases are TGTGCCTGGAGTGGACAGGGGAACTCACCCCTCCACTTT. The V gene is TRBV30, the J gene TRBJ1-6, with 8 positions matching TRBD1. The CDR3 runs to 13 residues. The germline gives CDR1 GTSNPN, CDR2 SVGIG (reference sequence). Losses at the gene ends were 1 base for V and 10 bases for J; bases not matched to a gene: 3.

The chain joins TRBV14 to TRBJ1-1, with no clear D. CDR3 size: 13 residues. V lost 4 bases, J lost 11 bases, and 17 bases lay in between. Looked up from germline, CDR1 is SGHDN and CDR2 is FVKESK. The CDR3 sequence is CASSRDQRRAAFF. CDR3 sequence (DNA): TGTGCCAGCAGCCGCGATCAGAGGAGGGCCGCTTTCTTT.

The chain uses TRBV7-2 and TRBJ1-2; possibly TRBD1 for D (6 bases). V gave up 0 bases and J gave up 3 bases, with 26 bases separating them. CDR1 and CDR2 (germline): SGHTA, FQGNSA. The CDR3 length is 20 residues. The CDR3 DNA follows: TGTGCCAGCAGCTTAGCTATTCAGTGGGACACAAGATTGGGCGACTATGGCTACACCTTC. Translation: CASSLAIQWDTRLGDYGYTF.

The table lists this clone with a count of one. The V gene is TRBV10-3, the J gene TRBJ2-1; 7 bases align to TRBD1. The CDR3 spans 13 residues. Germline CDR1 reads ENHRY; CDR2 reads SYGVKD. The V segment lost 8 bases and the J segment 5 bases; nucleotides outside the gene matches: 6. The CDR3 loop is CAIGGQNDNEQFF. The CDR3 bases are TGTGCCATCGGGGGACAGAATGACAATGAGCAGTTCTTC.

The chain links TRBV29-1 to TRBJ1-2; D not certain. This CDR3 has 14 residues. From germline, CDR1 is SQVTM and CDR2 ANQGSEA. V was shortened by 4 bases and J by 5 bases, with 17 bases between the two germline ends. In DNA form, the CDR3 reads TGCAGCGTTGTGTCCCAGGAGGGAGGGTATGGCTACACCTTC. It specifies CSVVSQEGGYGYTF.

In this sample, this clone turned up once. The rearrangement links TRBV7-2 to TRBJ2-1; perhaps TRBD1 as D (6 bases). This CDR3 region has 13 residues. The V gene's germline CDR1 is SGHTA and CDR2 FQGNSA. The V gene lost 7 bases and the J gene lost 5 bases, with 12 bases spanning the gap. CDR3 loop: CASKRQANNEQFF. The CDR3 DNA sequence: TGTGCCAGCAAAAGACAGGCCAACAATGAGCAGTTCTTC.

The CDR3 DNA sequence: TGTGCCAGCAGCGTAGGGGCCCATAGCGGGAGAGGGGGGCAAGAGACCCAGTACTTC. Its translation: CASSVGAHSGRGGQETQYF. The rearrangement uses TRBV9 and TRBJ2-5; 9 bases line up with TRBD2. The CDR3 runs to 19 residues. V lost 0 bases and J lost 2; bases outside the gene matches: 14. CDR1 SGDLS and CDR2 YYNGEE come from the germline V gene.

The chain couples TRBV6-1 to TRBJ1-1, with TRBD1 matching 7 bases. The ends lost 0 bases at V and 1 base at J; junction bases unmatched: 8. The CDR3 runs 17 residues. Germline lookup yields CDR1 MNHNS and CDR2 SASEGT. The chain's CDR3 is CASSEAGQSSGNTEAFF. CDR3 bases: TGTGCCAGCAGTGAAGCGGGACAGTCATCAGGGAACACTGAAGCTTTCTTT.

The rearrangement uses TRBV2 and TRBJ2-7, with D hard to call. Trimming stripped 5 bases from V and 6 bases from J, with 8 bases between. This CDR3 has 11 amino acids. The germline V gene has CDR1 SNHLY and CDR2 FYNNEI. In DNA form, the CDR3 reads TGTGCCAGCAGTCCGTTTGTCGAGCAGTACTTC. As protein: CASSPFVEQYF.

This clone appeared a single time. The rearrangement links TRBV7-3 to TRBJ2-3, with D possibly matching TRBD1 (6 bases). Trimming left V 5 bases short and J 1 base short, with 13 bases between. The CDR3 is 15 amino acids. Germline CDR1 and CDR2: SGHTA and FQGTGA. The CDR3, as DNA: TGTGCCAGCAGCCCTGGACAGTGGGGCACAGATACGCAGTATTTT. It codes for CASSPGQWGTDTQYF.